This T cell receptor beta chain was recovered during a study of cytomegalovirus exposure and HLA in healthy donors. Study findings and constraints: On later analysis, the bulk of CMV-associated TCR beta chains appeared to be HLA-restricted.

In the case of this clone: The antigen is unknown.

Primers for the PCR totalled 60 Vbeta and 13 Jbeta. Using immunoSEQ multiplex PCR, the repertoire was profiled, and TCRdb retains in-frame clones only, with some absent. The listing contains approximately 100,000 clones. The germline CDR1 and CDR2 sequences are SQVTM and ANQGSEA. This CDR3 has 16 residues. Trimming took 1 base from V and 0 from J; bases not matched to a gene: 7. The sequenced material came from PBMCs. The clonotype comes from a man aged 50-59 years in good health and CMV-seronegative. This rearrangement joins TRBV29-1 to TRBJ2-3, with 7 bases identical to TRBD1. The CDR3 spells CSVEGPQGYSTDTQYF. The CDR3 DNA reads TGCAGCGTTGAAGGGCCACAGGGGTACAGCACAGATACGCAGTATTTT.